This section outlines one T cell receptor beta chain sequence together with its context. Using immunoSEQ multiplex PCR, the repertoire was profiled, and TCRdb retains in-frame clones only, with some absent. Seen here are 68,000 or so clones, approximately 92% observed once, and the top ten hold 2.5% to 3%. Germline lookup yields CDR1 LNHDA and CDR2 SQIVND (reference sequence). There are 12 residues in the CDR3. V was clipped by 6 bases and J by 7 bases, with 9 bases between them. This sample was taken from a study of blood T cell repertoires in COVID-19. This receptor was obtained from a man between 50 and 59 years old with acute or convalescent COVID-19. Input material: peripheral blood. The chain links TRBV19 to TRBJ1-4; D is undetermined. The CDR3 DNA reads TGTGCCAGTAGCGGCCCGGGTGAAAAACTGTTTTTT. Protein: CASSGPGEKLFF. The variable domain in full, completed from reference TRBV19 and TRBJ1-4, reads DGGITQSPKYLFRKEGQNVTLSCEQNLNHDAMYWYRQDPGQGLRLIYYSQIVNDFQKGDIAEGYSVSREKKESFPLTVTSAQKNPTAFYLCASSGPGEKLFFGSGTQLSVL.